This TCR beta chain was sequenced during a study of blood T cell repertoires in COVID-19. Study-wide background: COVID-19 samples from acute and convalescent phases originated in the United States, Italy and Spain. Sources were T cells, B-cell-depleted T cells, or PBMCs; the material itself was cDNA or gDNA.

In the original workflow: The assay estimated nucleated cells by amplifying reference gene primers. Here immunoSEQ multiplex PCR was the method, and the copy in TCRdb shows in-frame clones only, minus some. D and trimming were read from the DNA, whereas the V and J calls and clone size are those reported in that table. The sample yields about 170,000 clones, 70% to 90% seen once. The ends lost 0 bases at V and 1 base at J; junction bases unmatched: 5. The CDR3 totals 16 residues. Germline CDR1 WNHNN, CDR2 SYGVQD (reference sequence). This receptor was obtained from a man in his fifties or sixties who had recovered from COVID-19. The chain employs TRBV10-1 and TRBJ2-7; 8 bases are a match to TRBD2. Source material: peripheral blood. CDR3 nucleotides: TGCGCCAGCAGTGAGTCCGGAGCGGGGGCTTCCTACGAGCAGTACTTC. Protein sequence: CASSESGAGASYEQYF.